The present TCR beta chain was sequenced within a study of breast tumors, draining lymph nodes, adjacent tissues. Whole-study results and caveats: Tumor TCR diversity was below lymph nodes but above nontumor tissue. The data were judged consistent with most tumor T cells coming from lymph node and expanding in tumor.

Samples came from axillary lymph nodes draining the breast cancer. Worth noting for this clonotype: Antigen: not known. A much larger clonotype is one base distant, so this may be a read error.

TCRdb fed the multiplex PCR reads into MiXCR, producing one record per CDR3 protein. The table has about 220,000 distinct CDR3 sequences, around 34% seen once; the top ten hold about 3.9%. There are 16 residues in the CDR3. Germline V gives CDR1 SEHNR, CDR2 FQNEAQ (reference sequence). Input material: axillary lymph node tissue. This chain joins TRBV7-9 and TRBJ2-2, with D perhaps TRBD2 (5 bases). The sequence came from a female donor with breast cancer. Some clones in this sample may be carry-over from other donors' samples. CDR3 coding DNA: TGTGCCAGCAGCTTAGGTCTATCCGCCGGGGTTGGGGAGCTGCTTTTT. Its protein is CASSLGLSAGVGELLF.